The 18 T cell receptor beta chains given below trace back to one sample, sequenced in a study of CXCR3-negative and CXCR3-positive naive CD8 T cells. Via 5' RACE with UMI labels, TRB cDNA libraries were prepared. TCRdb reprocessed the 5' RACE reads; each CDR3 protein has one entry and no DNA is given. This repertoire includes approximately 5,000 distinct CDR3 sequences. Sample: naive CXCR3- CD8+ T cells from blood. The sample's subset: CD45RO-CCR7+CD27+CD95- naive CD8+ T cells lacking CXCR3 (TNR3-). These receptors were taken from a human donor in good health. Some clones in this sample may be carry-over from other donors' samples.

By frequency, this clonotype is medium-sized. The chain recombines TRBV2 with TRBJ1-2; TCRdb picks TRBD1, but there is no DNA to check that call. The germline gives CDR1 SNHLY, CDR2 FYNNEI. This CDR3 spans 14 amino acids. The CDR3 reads CASPRTGGNYGYTF.

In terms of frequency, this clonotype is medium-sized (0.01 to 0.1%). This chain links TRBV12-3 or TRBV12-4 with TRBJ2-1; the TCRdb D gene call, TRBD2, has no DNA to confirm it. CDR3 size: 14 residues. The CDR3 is CASSLSPGGNEQFF.

The CDR3 sequence is CATSLKRQGPYNEQFF. V and J are TRBV15 and TRBJ2-1. Germline V CDR1 and CDR2: LNHNV, YYDKDF (reference sequence). This CDR3 spans 16 amino acids. Full variable domain (missing parts from reference TRBV15 and TRBJ2-1): DAMVIQNPRYQVTQFGKPVTLSCSQTLNHNVMYWYQQKSSQAPKLLFHYYDKDFNNEADTPDNFQSRRPNTSFCFLDIRSPGLGDTAMYLCATSLKRQGPYNEQFFGPGTRLTVL.

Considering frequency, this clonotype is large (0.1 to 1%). This chain's CDR3 is CAWREGREETQYF. This sequence joins TRBV30 and TRBJ2-5; TCRdb outputs TRBD1, but without DNA this stays unchecked. Looked up from germline, CDR1 is GTSNPN and CDR2 is SVGIG (reference sequence). This CDR3 has 13 residues.

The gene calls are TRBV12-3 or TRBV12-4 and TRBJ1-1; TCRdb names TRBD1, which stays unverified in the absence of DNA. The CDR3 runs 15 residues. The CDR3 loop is CASSYPGTGNTEAFF.

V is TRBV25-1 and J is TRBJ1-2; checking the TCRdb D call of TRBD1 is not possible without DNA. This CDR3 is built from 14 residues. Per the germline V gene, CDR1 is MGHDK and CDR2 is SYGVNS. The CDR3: CASSERGAKYGYTF.

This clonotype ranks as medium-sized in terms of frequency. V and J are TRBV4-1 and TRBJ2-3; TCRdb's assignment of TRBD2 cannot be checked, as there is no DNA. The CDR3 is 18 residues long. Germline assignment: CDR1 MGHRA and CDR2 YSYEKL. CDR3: CASSQETNREGMADTQYF.

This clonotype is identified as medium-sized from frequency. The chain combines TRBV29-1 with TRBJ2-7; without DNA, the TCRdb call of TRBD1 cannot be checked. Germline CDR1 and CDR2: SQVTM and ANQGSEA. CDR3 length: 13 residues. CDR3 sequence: CSVVGGEVYEQYF.

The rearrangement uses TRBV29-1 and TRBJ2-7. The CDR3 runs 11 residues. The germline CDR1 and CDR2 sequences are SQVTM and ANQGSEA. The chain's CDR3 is CSVEGLGEQYF.

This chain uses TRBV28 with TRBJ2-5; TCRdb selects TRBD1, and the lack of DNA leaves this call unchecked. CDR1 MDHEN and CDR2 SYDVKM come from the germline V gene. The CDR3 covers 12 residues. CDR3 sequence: CASKGQQETQYF. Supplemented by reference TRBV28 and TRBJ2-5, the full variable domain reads DVKVTQSSRYLVKRTGEKVFLECVQDMDHENMFWYRQDPGLGLRLIYFSYDVKMKEKGDIPEGYSVSREKKERFSLILESASTNQTSMYLCASKGQQETQYFGPGTRLLVL.

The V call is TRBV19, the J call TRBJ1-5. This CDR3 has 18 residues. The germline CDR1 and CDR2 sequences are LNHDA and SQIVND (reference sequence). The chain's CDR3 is CASSTLPNREDSNQPQHF.

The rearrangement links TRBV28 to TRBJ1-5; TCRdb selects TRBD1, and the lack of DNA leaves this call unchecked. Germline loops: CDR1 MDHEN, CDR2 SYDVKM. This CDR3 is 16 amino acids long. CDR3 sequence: CASSSRQGANNQPQHF.

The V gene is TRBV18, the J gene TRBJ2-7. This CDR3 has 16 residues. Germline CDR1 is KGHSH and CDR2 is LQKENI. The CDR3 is CASSPLSAGSSYEQYF.

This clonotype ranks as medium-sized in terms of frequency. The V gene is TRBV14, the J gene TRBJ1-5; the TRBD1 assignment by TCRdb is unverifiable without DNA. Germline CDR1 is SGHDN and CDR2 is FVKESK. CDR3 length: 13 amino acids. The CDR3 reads CASSLAGNQPQHF.

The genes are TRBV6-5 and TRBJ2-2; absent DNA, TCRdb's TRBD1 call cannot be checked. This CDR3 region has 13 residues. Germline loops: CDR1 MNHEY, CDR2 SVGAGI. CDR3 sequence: CASTDRRTGELFF.

Here the CDR3 reads CASSPGTRGYTF. J is TRBJ1-2 and V is TRBV12-3 or TRBV12-4; TCRdb picks TRBD1, but there is no DNA to check that call. The CDR3 consists of 12 residues.

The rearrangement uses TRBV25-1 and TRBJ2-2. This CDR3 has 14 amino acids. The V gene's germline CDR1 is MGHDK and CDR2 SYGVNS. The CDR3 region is CASTFRSDTGELFF.

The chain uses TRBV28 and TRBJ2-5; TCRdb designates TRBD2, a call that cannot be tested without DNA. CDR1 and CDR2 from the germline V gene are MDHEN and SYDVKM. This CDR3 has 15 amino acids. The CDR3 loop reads CASSFTLAGVVTQYF. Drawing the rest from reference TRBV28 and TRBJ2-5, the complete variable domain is DVKVTQSSRYLVKRTGEKVFLECVQDMDHENMFWYRQDPGLGLRLIYFSYDVKMKEKGDIPEGYSVSREKKERFSLILESASTNQTSMYLCASSFTLAGVVTQYFGPGTRLLVL.